This entry is about one T cell receptor (beta chain). The antigen remains undetermined. Germline assignment: CDR1 LGHDT and CDR2 YNNKEL (reference sequence). Trimming removed 4 bases at V and 1 base at J, with 3 bases between. This CDR3 has 12 amino acids. Profiled with immunoSEQ multiplex PCR; TCRdb holds only in-frame clones, not every one. The data show tens of thousands of clones, 73% seen once. This sample is part of a study of vaccination effects on CD4 cells after COVID-19. In the study overall: Post-vaccine draws lagged the second dose by a median of 72 days. Study results and limitations: Healthy vaccinees' vaccine-induced clones included only 1 of 255 that recognized common cold coronaviruses.

Expansion with viral peptide pools was applied to antigen-specific CD4+ T cells by the ViraFEST assay prior to sequencing. Culturing for about 9 days preceded CD4+ T cell isolation. Participants completed two doses of the BNT162b2 or mRNA-1273 vaccine. It was on days 3 and 7 that half the medium was replaced with IL-2 medium. The receptor was derived from a human donor who received a COVID-19 vaccine. The rearrangement joins TRBV3-1 (or the pseudogene TRBV3-2) to TRBJ2-3; D gene unclear. The starting material was CD4+ T cells from PBMCs cultured with HCoV-229E spike peptides, obtained after COVID-19 vaccination. CDR3 protein: CASSPGTDTQYF. CDR3 DNA: TGTGCCAGCAGCCCGGGCACAGATACGCAGTATTTT.